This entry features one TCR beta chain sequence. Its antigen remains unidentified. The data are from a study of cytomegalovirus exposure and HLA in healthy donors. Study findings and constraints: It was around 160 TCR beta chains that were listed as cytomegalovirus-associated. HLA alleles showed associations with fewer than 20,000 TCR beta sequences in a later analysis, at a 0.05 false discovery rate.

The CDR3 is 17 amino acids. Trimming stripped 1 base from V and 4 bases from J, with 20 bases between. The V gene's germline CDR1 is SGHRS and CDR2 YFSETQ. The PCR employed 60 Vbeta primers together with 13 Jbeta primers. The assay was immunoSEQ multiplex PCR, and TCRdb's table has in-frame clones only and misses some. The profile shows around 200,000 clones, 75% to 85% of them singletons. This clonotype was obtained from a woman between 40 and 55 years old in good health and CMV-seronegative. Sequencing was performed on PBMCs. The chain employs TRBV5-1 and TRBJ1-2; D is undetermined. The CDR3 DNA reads TGCGCCAGCAGCTTGTTGCCTCCAAGCTTGCGGATCTATGGCTACACCTTC. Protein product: CASSLLPPSLRIYGYTF.